There are many counts of the clone carrying this TCR beta chain. The antigen is not known. This sample was included in a study of T cells after posttransplantation cyclophosphamide. Study results and caveats: TRB clonality was highly associated with recipient CMV seropositivity and reactivation. Tissue-infiltrating T cells from skin or gut overlapped little with blood T cells. Later post-transplant blood repertoires were often dominated by donor CD8+ memory clones.

With V trimmed by 5 bases and J by 3 bases, 18 bases remained unmatched. The CDR3 totals 19 residues. Germline CDR1 reads LGHNA; CDR2 reads YNFKEQ. The assay was immunoSEQ multiplex PCR, and TCRdb's table has in-frame clones only and misses some. The sample holds approximately 39,000 clones, and no clone turns up only once. On the day of bone marrow donation, the related graft donor provided peripheral blood. This TCR was sampled from a girl aged 5 to 17 in good health, CMV-negative, and a related stem cell transplant donor. Sequencing input: PBMCs. V gene TRBV4-2 combines with J gene TRBJ1-1, with 10 nucleotides matching TRBD1. CDR3 nucleotides: TGTGCCAGCAGCTATCAAATACCGGGGGACAGGGGATCGCACACTGAAGCTTTCTTT. This gives the protein CASSYQIPGDRGSHTEAFF.